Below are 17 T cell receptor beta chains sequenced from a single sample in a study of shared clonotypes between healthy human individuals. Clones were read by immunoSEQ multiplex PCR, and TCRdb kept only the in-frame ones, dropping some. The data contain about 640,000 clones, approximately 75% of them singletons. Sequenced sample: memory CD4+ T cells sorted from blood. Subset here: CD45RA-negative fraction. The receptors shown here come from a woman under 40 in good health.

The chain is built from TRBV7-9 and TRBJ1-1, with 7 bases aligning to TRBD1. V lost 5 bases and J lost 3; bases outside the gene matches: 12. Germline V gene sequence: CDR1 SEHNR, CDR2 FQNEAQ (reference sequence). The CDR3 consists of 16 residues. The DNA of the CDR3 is TGTGCCAGCAGCCGCGGGACAGCATACACCTACACTGAAGCTTTCTTT. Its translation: CASSRGTAYTYTEAFF.

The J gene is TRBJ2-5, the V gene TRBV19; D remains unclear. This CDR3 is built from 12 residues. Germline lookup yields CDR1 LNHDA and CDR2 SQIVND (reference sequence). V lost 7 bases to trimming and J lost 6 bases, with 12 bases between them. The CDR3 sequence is CASIGEGQTQYF. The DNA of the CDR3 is TGTGCCAGTATCGGAGAAGGGCAGACCCAGTACTTC. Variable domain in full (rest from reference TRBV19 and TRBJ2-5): DGGITQSPKYLFRKEGQNVTLSCEQNLNHDAMYWYRQDPGQGLRLIYYSQIVNDFQKGDIAEGYSVSREKKESFPLTVTSAQKNPTAFYLCASIGEGQTQYFGPGTRLLVL.

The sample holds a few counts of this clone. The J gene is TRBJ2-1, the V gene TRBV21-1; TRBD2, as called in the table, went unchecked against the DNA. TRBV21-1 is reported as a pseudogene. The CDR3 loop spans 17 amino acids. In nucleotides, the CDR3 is TGTGCCAGCAGCAGAAGAAGGGAGACTAGCGGGTGTAATGAGCAGTTCTTC. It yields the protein CASSRRRETSGCNEQFF.

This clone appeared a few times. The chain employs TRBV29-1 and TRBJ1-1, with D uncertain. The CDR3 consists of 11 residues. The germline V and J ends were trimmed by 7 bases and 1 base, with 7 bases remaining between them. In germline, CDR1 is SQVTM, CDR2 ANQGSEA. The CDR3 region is CSAWENTEAFF. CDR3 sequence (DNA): TGCAGCGCCTGGGAGAACACTGAAGCTTTCTTT.

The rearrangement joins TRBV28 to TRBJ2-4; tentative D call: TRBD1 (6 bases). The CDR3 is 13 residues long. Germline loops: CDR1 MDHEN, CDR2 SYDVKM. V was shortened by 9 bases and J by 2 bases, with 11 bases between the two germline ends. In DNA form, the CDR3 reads TGTGCCAGTAAACAGGGAACCAAAAACATTCAGTACTTC. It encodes CASKQGTKNIQYF. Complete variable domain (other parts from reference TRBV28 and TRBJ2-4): DVKVTQSSRYLVKRTGEKVFLECVQDMDHENMFWYRQDPGLGLRLIYFSYDVKMKEKGDIPEGYSVSREKKERFSLILESASTNQTSMYLCASKQGTKNIQYFGAGTRLSVL.

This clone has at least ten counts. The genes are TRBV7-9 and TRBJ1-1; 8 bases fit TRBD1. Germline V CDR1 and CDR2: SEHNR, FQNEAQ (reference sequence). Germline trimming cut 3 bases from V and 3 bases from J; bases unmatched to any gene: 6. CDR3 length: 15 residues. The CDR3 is CASSFIRGQDTEAFF. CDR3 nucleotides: TGTGCCAGCAGCTTTATCAGGGGACAGGACACTGAAGCTTTCTTT.

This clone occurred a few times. Written as DNA, the CDR3 is TGTGCCAGTAGTACCGGGTATCCCAAGGACAAAGAGACCCAGTACTTC. Amino acids: CASSTGYPKDKETQYF. The J gene is TRBJ2-5, the V gene TRBV19; D is possibly TRBD1 (5 bases). Between the trimmed V and J ends, which lost 4 bases and 3 bases, there was a span of 18 bases. Germline lookup yields CDR1 LNHDA and CDR2 SQIVND (reference sequence). The CDR3 extends over 16 amino acids.

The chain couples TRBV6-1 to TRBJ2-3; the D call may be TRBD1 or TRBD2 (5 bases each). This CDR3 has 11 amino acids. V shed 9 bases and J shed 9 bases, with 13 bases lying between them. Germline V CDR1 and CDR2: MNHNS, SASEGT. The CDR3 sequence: CASRRQGTQYF. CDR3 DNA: TGTGCCAGTAGGAGGCAGGGCACGCAGTATTTT.

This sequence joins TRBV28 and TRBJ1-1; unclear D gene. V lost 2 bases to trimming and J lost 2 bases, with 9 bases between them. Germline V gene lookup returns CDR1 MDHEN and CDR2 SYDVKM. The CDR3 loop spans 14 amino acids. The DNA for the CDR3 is TGTGCCAGCAGTTTAGTCCAGACCAACACTGAAGCTTTCTTT. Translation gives CASSLVQTNTEAFF.

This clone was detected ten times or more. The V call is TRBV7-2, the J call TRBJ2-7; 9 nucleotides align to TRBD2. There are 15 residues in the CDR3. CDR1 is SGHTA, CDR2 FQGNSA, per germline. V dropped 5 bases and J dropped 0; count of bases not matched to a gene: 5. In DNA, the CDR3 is TGTGCCAGCAGCGATAGCGGGGGCCCCTCCTACGAGCAGTACTTC. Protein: CASSDSGGPSYEQYF.

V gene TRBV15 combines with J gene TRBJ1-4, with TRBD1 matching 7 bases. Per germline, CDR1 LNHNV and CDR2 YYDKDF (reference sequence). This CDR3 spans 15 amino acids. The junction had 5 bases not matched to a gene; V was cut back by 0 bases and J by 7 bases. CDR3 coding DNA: TGTGCCACCAGCAGAGATCCACAGGGGAGTGAAAAACTGTTTTTT. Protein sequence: CATSRDPQGSEKLFF.

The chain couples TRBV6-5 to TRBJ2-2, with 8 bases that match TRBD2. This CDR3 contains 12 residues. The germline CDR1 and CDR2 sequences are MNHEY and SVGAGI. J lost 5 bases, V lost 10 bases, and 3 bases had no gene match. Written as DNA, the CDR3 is TGTGCCACTCAGCGGGGGACCGGGGAGCTGTTTTTT. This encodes CATQRGTGELFF.

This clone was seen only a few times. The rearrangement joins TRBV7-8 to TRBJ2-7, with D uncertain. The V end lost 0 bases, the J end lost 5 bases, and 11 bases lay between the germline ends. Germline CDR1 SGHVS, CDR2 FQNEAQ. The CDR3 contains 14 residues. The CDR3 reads CASSLARPYHEQYF. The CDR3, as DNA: TGTGCCAGCAGCTTAGCTAGGCCCTATCACGAGCAGTACTTC.

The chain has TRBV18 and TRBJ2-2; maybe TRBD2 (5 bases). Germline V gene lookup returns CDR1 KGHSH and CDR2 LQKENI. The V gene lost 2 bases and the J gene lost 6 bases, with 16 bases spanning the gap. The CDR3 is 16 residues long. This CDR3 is CASSPRAPGESGELFF. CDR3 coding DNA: TGTGCCAGCTCACCAAGGGCCCCCGGGGAGTCCGGGGAGCTGTTTTTT.

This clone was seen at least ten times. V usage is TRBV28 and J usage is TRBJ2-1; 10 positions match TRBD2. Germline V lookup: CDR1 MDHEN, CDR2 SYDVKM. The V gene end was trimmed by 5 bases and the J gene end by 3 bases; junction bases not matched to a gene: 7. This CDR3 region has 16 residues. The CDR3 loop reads CASSVSRTSGYNEQFF. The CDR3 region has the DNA TGTGCCAGCAGTGTCTCTCGGACTAGCGGCTACAATGAGCAGTTCTTC.

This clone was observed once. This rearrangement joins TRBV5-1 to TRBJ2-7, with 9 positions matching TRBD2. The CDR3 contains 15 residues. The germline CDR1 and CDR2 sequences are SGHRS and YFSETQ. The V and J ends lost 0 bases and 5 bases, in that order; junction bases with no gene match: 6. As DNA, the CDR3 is TGCGCCAGCAGCTTGGGACTAGCGGAAGGGGACGAGCAGTACTTC. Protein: CASSLGLAEGDEQYF.

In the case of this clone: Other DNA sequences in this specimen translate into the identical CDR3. The CDR3 region has the DNA TGTGCCACCAGCAGAGAACGGACAGGATCCTACGAGCAGTACTTC. It encodes CATSRERTGSYEQYF. This chain connects TRBV15 to TRBJ2-7; 7 positions agree with TRBD1. V lost 0 bases and J lost 1; bases outside the gene matches: 3. Germline lookup yields CDR1 LNHNV and CDR2 YYDKDF (reference sequence). The CDR3 is 15 amino acids.